This T cell receptor beta chain is from a study of OX40 agonist ivuxolimab in advanced cancers. The wider study: Eligibility admitted prior anti-PD-1, anti-PD-L1 or anti-CTLA-4 therapy; about 40% had some.

Study conclusions and caveats: The specificity for antigen of the expanded peripheral T cells was not determined.

TCRdb's table, derived via immunoSEQ multiplex PCR, lists solely in-frame clones and lacks some. Among some 60,000 clones listed, roughly 86% were seen once. This clone appeared a few times. Its antigen is not known. This specimen includes other DNA sequences encoding the same CDR3. This CDR3 spans 16 amino acids. V lost 5 bases and J lost 2; bases outside the gene matches: 7. Germline values: CDR1 SGHTA, CDR2 FQGNSA. The chain joins TRBV7-2 to TRBJ2-2; 8 nucleotides agree with TRBD2. The sequenced sample was CD4+ or CD8+ T cells sorted from blood, obtained in a trial of the OX40 agonist ivuxolimab. This receptor was identified in an adult with an advanced solid tumor such as melanoma, head and neck, liver or kidney cancer. The CDR3 bases are TGTGCCAGCAGCCTCCCACTAGCGGAAAACACCGGGGAGCTGTTTTTT. Translated: CASSLPLAENTGELFF.